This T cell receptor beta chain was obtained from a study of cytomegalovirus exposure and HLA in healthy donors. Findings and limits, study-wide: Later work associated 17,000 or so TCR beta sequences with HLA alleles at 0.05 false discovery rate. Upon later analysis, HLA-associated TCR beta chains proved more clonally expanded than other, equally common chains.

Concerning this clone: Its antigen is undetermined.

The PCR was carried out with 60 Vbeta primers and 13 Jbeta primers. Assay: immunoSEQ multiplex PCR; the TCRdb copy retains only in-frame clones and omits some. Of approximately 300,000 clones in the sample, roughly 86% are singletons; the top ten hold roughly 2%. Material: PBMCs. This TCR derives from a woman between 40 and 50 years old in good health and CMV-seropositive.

CDR3 protein: CASSYVAHTGELFF. The CDR3 coding sequence is TGTGCCAGCAGTTACGTGGCCCACACCGGGGAGCTGTTTTTT. The rearrangement links TRBV6-5 to TRBJ2-2; D remains ambiguous. The germline V gene encodes CDR1 MNHEY and CDR2 SVGAGI. V lost 2 bases, J lost 3 bases, and 7 bases lay in between. The CDR3 runs to 14 residues.